The clone carrying this T cell receptor (beta chain) was found many times. Its antigen is not identified. The record originates from a study of CD8 T cells in ankylosing spondylitis. Study findings and constraints: Disease-linked clones were found to be CD8+ and relatively rare in peripheral blood. Some of the motif variants had earlier been found in reactive arthritis patients' fluid and blood. What appeared characteristic of ankylosing spondylitis blood was a TCR beta motif of under 10 highly homologous variants. Reportedly, disease-linked clones are significantly enriched in ankylosing spondylitis patients' matched synovial fluid.

V was trimmed by 2 bases and J by 8 bases, leaving 12 bases between them. This CDR3 comprises 14 residues. As the method for making TCR beta libraries, quantitative 5'-RACE with molecular barcodes was used. TCRdb redid the calling of the 5' RACE reads with MiXCR, one entry per CDR3 protein. The repertoire consists of 350,000 to 550,000 distinct CDR3 sequences, with 20% to 30% occurring once and the leading ten covering 0.75% to 0.9%. The chain recombines TRBV12-3 or TRBV12-4 with TRBJ1-4; maybe TRBD1 (6 bases). The clonotype was recovered from a male donor with ankylosing spondylitis. Sequenced input: blood, either unsorted or a sorted T cell fraction (not recorded which). The CDR3 reads CASSLRGGAEKLFF. In DNA form, the CDR3 reads TGTGCCAGCAGTTTACGTGGGGGCGCGGAAAAACTGTTTTTT.